Following are 12 T cell receptor beta chains from one sample sequenced in a study of CD8 T cells in ankylosing spondylitis. Study results and caveats: In ankylosing spondylitis blood, a motif of eight highly homologous TCR beta variants appeared characteristic.

TCRdb reanalysed the 5' RACE reads using MiXCR and keeps one entry per CDR3 protein. The sample lists about 480,000 distinct CDR3 sequences; roughly 17% were seen once. Their recognized antigens are unknown. Sequenced input: blood, either unsorted or a sorted T cell fraction (not recorded which). All receptors come from a male donor with ankylosing spondylitis.

This clonotype was seen more than once but under ten times. This sequence joins TRBV2 and TRBJ2-1; 7 bases align to TRBD2. Unmatched junction bases numbered 6, after V lost 5 bases and J lost 5 bases. This CDR3 is 14 amino acids long. Germline CDR1 SNHLY, CDR2 FYNNEI. Here the CDR3 DNA reads TGTGCCAGCAGTAGGGAGGGCCCCCACAATGAGCAGTTCTTC. This encodes CASSREGPHNEQFF.

V gene TRBV25-1 combines with J gene TRBJ2-7, with a tentative D call TRBD1 (6 bases). Germline V lookup: CDR1 MGHDK, CDR2 SYGVNS. V was trimmed by 2 bases and J by 0 bases, leaving 26 bases between them. The CDR3 length is 20 residues. In DNA form, the CDR3 reads TGTGCCAGCAGTGAAGGGGGAATAAACCCCCGGGGCAGGGGCTCCTACGAGCAGTACTTC. Encoded protein: CASSEGGINPRGRGSYEQYF.

The chain employs TRBV11-2 and TRBJ2-7; no clear D gene. The CDR3 has 16 amino acids. Germline V gene lookup returns CDR1 SGHAT and CDR2 FQNNGV. V dropped 4 bases and J dropped 3 bases, with 19 bases sitting between them. The CDR3 here is CASSSIGRAYGYEQYF. The DNA for the CDR3 is TGTGCCAGCAGCTCTATCGGCAGAGCCTATGGCTACGAGCAGTACTTC.

This clonotype turned up a few times. The chain has TRBV5-1 and TRBJ2-7, with a weak D call TRBD1 (6 bases). V shed 2 bases and J shed 4 bases, with 7 bases lying between them. The germline V gene encodes CDR1 SGHRS and CDR2 YFSETQ. There are 12 residues in the CDR3. The CDR3 protein is CASSFTGYEQYF. CDR3 bases: TGCGCCAGCAGCTTTACAGGGTACGAGCAGTACTTC.

This clonotype was seen only a few times. V is TRBV3-1 and J is TRBJ1-6; a weak D match, TRBD1 (6 bases). The CDR3 covers 13 residues. Germline values: CDR1 LGHDT, CDR2 YNNKEL (reference sequence). Trimming shortened V by 2 bases and J by 15 bases, and 14 bases separated the two germline ends. The DNA for the CDR3 is TGTGCCAGCAGCCAAAAGACAGGTCTGCTCCTCCACTTT. Its protein is CASSQKTGLLLHF.

This clonotype has just a few counts. The V and J genes are TRBV9 and TRBJ2-7; D not resolved. CDR3 length equals 15 residues. Germline CDR1 reads SGDLS; CDR2 reads YYNGEE. V was shortened by 4 bases and J by 2 bases, with 16 bases between the two germline ends. CDR3 DNA: TGTGCCAGCAGCCCTCGTGGTAGGGTCGCCTACGAGCAGTACTTC. Amino acid sequence: CASSPRGRVAYEQYF.

This clonotype has only a few counts. The CDR3 region has the DNA TGTGCCAGCAGCCACCCACCAAAGGACAGGGTCAAAAACATTCAGTACTTC. This translates into CASSHPPKDRVKNIQYF. V usage is TRBV3-1 and J usage is TRBJ2-4, with 8 bases fitting TRBD1. Germline CDR1 is LGHDT and CDR2 is YNNKEL (reference sequence). The CDR3 has 17 residues. The ends lost 3 bases at V and 3 bases at J; junction bases unmatched: 10.

The chain combines TRBV5-1 with TRBJ2-5; D gene uncertain. CDR1 is SGHRS, CDR2 YFSETQ, per germline. The CDR3 runs 14 residues. V lost 4 bases and J lost 1, with 11 bases in between. DNA of the CDR3: TGCGCCAGCAGCCAACATCAGGTCCAAGAGACCCAGTACTTC. It yields the protein CASSQHQVQETQYF.

The rearrangement uses TRBV2 and TRBJ2-1; TRBD2 aligns across 9 bases. CDR1 is SNHLY, CDR2 FYNNEI, per germline. Unmatched junction bases numbered 4, after V lost 7 bases and J lost 0 bases. The CDR3 is 15 residues long. The CDR3 region is CASTAGGRSYNEQFF. The CDR3 nucleotides are TGTGCCAGCACAGCGGGAGGCCGCTCCTACAATGAGCAGTTCTTC.

This clonotype came up a few times. The chain uses TRBV7-2 and TRBJ2-2; D perhaps matches TRBD2 (7 bases). The CDR3 is made up of 15 amino acids. Germline assignment: CDR1 SGHTA and CDR2 FQGNSA. V lost 7 bases and J 6 bases, leaving 18 bases between the germline ends. CDR3 sequence: CASTDRGGGAGELFF. The CDR3 DNA is TGTGCCAGCACCGACAGAGGGGGGGGTGCCGGGGAGCTGTTTTTT.

The V call is TRBV20-1, the J call TRBJ1-1, with D unresolved. Germline CDR1 DFQATT, CDR2 SNEGSKA (reference sequence). Trimming stripped 5 bases from V and 0 bases from J, with 10 bases between. There are 13 residues in the CDR3. Written as DNA, the CDR3 is TGCAGTGCTTTCAACATCCTGAACACTGAAGCTTTCTTT. Encoded protein: CSAFNILNTEAFF.

This clonotype was seen only a few times. The chain carries TRBV9 and TRBJ2-7, with D possibly TRBD2 on 5 matching bases. The germline gives CDR1 SGDLS, CDR2 YYNGEE. This CDR3 region has 13 residues. V gave up 4 bases and J gave up 6 bases, with 14 bases separating them. The CDR3 DNA follows: TGTGCCAGCAGCTCCCGCCCTGAGGGCGAGCAGTACTTC. Translated: CASSSRPEGEQYF. Supplemented by reference TRBV9 and TRBJ2-7, the full variable domain reads DSGVTQTPKHLITATGQRVTLRCSPRSGDLSVYWYQQSLDQGLQFLIQYYNGEERAKGNILERFSAQQFPDLHSELNLSSLELGDSALYFCASSSRPEGEQYFGPGTRLTVT.